A selection of T cell receptor beta chains follows, all from one sample in a study of blood T cell repertoires in COVID-19. Here immunoSEQ multiplex PCR was the method, and the copy in TCRdb shows in-frame clones only, minus some. The data show some 150,000 clones, around 86% seen once. The sample was PBMCs or T cells enriched from blood (not recorded which). The receptors stem from a man aged 50-60 years who had recovered from COVID-19. CDR3s include the opening cysteine and the closing phenylalanine or tryptophan. The D gene is left open where the match is weak. The listing skips clone size in some rows; elsewhere it reads once, few, many or a size class.

size	V	J	D	DNA	CDR3
.	TRBV18	TRBJ2-1	.	TGTGCCAGCTCACCAGACAGAAGTGAGCAGTTCTTC	CASSPDRSEQFF
.	TRBV15	TRBJ1-2	.	TGTGCCACCAGCAGAGGGACAGCAATTAACTATGGCTACACCTTC	CATSRGTAINYGYTF
.	TRBV6-6	TRBJ1-1	TRBD1	TGTGCCAGCAGATCACCCGACAGGGGGAACACTGAAGCTTTCTTT	CASRSPDRGNTEAFF
.	TRBV18	TRBJ2-1	.	TGTGCCAGCTCACCGACCCCACAGGCGAGCTCCTACAATGAGCAGTTCTTC	CASSPTPQASSYNEQFF
.	TRBV7-9	TRBJ1-4	.	TGTGCCAGCAGCTTAGGATCTGGGGGGAATGAAAAACTGTTTTTT	CASSLGSGGNEKLFF
few	TRBV21-1	TRBJ1-1	.	TGTGCCAGCAGCAAAAGACAGGGAGCCACTGAAGCTTTCTTT	CASSKRQGATEAFF
.	TRBV4-2	TRBJ2-1	.	TGTGCCAGCAGCCAAGATCCCCCGCAGTCCCATGAGCAGTTCTTC	CASSQDPPQSHEQFF
.	TRBV5-4	TRBJ2-5	TRBD2	TGTGCCAGCAGCTTGGCCGGAAGCGGGGGGGCCTTCGAGACCCAGTACTTC	CASSLAGSGGAFETQYF
.	TRBV7-3	TRBJ2-1	.	TGTGCCAGCAGCTTAACGGGAGTCAATGAGCAGTTCTTC	CASSLTGVNEQFF
few	TRBV11-2	TRBJ2-1	.	TGTGCCAGCAGCTCCCTACAGAGCTACAATGAGCAGTTCTTC	CASSSLQSYNEQFF
.	TRBV5-1	TRBJ1-2	.	TGCGCCAGCAGCCTCCGTCGGGGGGCGCCGAACTATGGCTACACCTTC	CASSLRRGAPNYGYTF
.	TRBV3-1/TRBV3-2	TRBJ2-2	.	TGTGCCTCCGAGGTGGCAGGGGTCACCGGGGAGCTGTTTTTT	CASEVAGVTGELFF
.	TRBV10-3	TRBJ1-1	.	TGTGCCACCCGGGACACCGAGGCCATGAACACTGAAGCTTTCTTT	CATRDTEAMNTEAFF
.	TRBV27	TRBJ1-5	.	TGTGCCAGCAGTTTATTCTCCGTGGGGCTAAAGAGCAATCAGCCCCAGCATTTT	CASSLFSVGLKSNQPQHF
.	TRBV2	TRBJ1-2	.	TGTGCCAGCACCTCCTCCTATGGCTACACCTTC	CASTSSYGYTF
.	TRBV7-9	TRBJ1-5	.	TGTGCCAGCAGCTTAGGGGACACCGGCAATCAGCCCCAGCATTTT	CASSLGDTGNQPQHF
.	TRBV11-3	TRBJ2-7	.	TGTGCCAGCAGCTTAGACAGGGCCTACGAGCAGTACTTC	CASSLDRAYEQYF
few	TRBV5-1	TRBJ2-1	.	TGCGCCAGCAGCTCAGACTCTTACGGTGAGCAGTTCTTC	CASSSDSYGEQFF
.	TRBV18	TRBJ2-1	TRBD2	TGTGCCAGCTCACCACCGCGGACTAGCGGCTCCTACAATGAGCAGTTCTTC	CASSPPRTSGSYNEQFF
.	TRBV19	TRBJ1-5	.	TGTGCCAGTAGTATAATACTGACAGATAGCAATCAGCCCCAGCATTTT	CASSIILTDSNQPQHF
.	TRBV5-1	TRBJ1-4	TRBD1	TGCGCCAGCAGCCGACGGACAGGGTTGGTTGAAAAACTGTTTTTT	CASSRRTGLVEKLFF
.	TRBV7-3	TRBJ1-2	TRBD1	TGTGCCAGCAGCTTACCGACAGGGATCGGCTACACCTTC	CASSLPTGIGYTF